The source of this TCR beta chain is a study of cytotoxic CD8 clonotypes in ibrutinib-treated CLL (dated by TCRdb to about 2021). For the wider study: The cohort was composed of about a dozen relapsed/refractory and roughly 16 treatment-naive patients; IGHV unmutated status was identified in 17 patients. Responses were partial in roughly 24 patients and complete in 2; after median 68 months follow-up, roughly 14 stayed in remission and roughly twelve progressed. Cryopreserved peripheral blood mononuclear cells were collected at three points: before therapy, at response, and at either sustained remission or disease progression. Longitudinal samples were available for about 30% of the roughly 86 trial participants. An average of around 260,000 productive templates and 94,082 productive rearrangements was obtained per sample. Response samples were taken after a median of approximately 13 months on treatment, ranging from about 6 to 40 months. The full study reports these points: Public clonotypes were rare and either shrank or stayed stable during treatment, and the rise in clonality at ibrutinib response reflected expansion of private clonotypes. At baseline, clonality was higher than in age-matched healthy donors and showed a strong correlation with circulating CD8+ T-cell counts. Clonality rose at ibrutinib response, remained stable during sustained remission, and dropped back toward baseline at progression. Sampling times were not matched between patients in sustained remission and patients whose disease was progressing, and lymph node repertoires were not examined.

About this clone: The target of this receptor is not known. No per-base quality is available; no much larger clone lies one base away.

Each clonotype received, on average, roughly 9.6x coverage in deep resolution sequencing performed on a MiSeq, where the target depth lay between 1 in 1 million and 1 in 200,000 T cells. The immunoSEQ hsTCRB Kit was used to generate the TCR beta libraries. The source study handled its data this way. Data were analyzed with ImmunoSEQ Data Assistant and ImmunoSEQ Analyzer, with V, D and J genes assigned per IMGT definitions. Clonality, which ranges from 0 to 1, was calculated as one minus the normalized Shannon entropy of productive rearrangement frequencies. Only overrepresented clonotypes making up at least 0.05% of the repertoire of each patient were included in the public clonotype analysis. Repertoires from about a dozen age-matched healthy donors in immuneACCESS were used as clonality controls. TCRdb limited this immuneACCESS table to in-frame rearrangements with V and J called. A share of clones is missing; checked studies link under half to unresolved V genes, and the rest is unexplained. The V and J calls and the clone size are those of that table, but D and trimming were determined from the DNA. Recorded for this sample are some 84,000 clones; approximately 86% of them occurred a single time. The ten largest clones represent more than 5% of the sample.

The CDR3 starts with the cysteine, ends with the phenylalanine, and has 11 residues. Only the CDR3 DNA is retained, 33 bases long and in frame from the first base. Based on the germline V gene (reference sequence), the CDR1 and CDR2 sequences are SEHNR and FQNEAQ. The germline ends are 6 bases apart after V is trimmed by 8 bases and J by 1 base. For TCR beta library preparation, approximately 2.2 micrograms of genomic DNA were isolated from cryopreserved PBMCs. Longitudinal blood samples from CLL patients on ibrutinib monotherapy underwent high-throughput TCR beta sequencing. The patients took part in an open-label, single-center phase 2 trial of ibrutinib monotherapy.

The sequence came from a human donor with chronic lymphocytic leukemia. The sequencing here drew on PBMCs, taken before ibrutinib treatment. This receptor chain uses TRBV7-9 and TRBJ2-7, with the D segment identity uncertain. The CDR3 sequence is CASQESYEQYF. DNA sequence: TGTGCCAGCCAAGAATCCTACGAGCAGTACTTC.